This T cell receptor (beta chain) appears in the sequencing data of a study of blood T cell repertoires in COVID-19 (dated by TCRdb to the early 2020s). For the study in its entirety: The collaborator samples originated in the United States, Italy and Spain and spanned the acute and convalescent phases of COVID-19. The material from the prospective study consisted of cDNA or gDNA derived from T cells, B-cell-depleted T cells, or PBMCs. The dataset comprised deeply sampled blood TCRbeta repertoires from subjects exposed to, actively infected with, or recovered from COVID-19. A freely available public database, intended as a resource for researchers studying the immune response to SARS-CoV-2, is where the repertoires were released. The samples were drawn from the first 160 participants of the ongoing ImmuneRACE study and from about 1,200 subjects provided by 6 global collaborators. Nearly every sample came with metadata listing a de-identified subject ID, COVID-19 status, age in years and sex. HLA class I and class II types, where available, came from metadata supplied by the sample provider rather than from assay-based typing. General findings and caveats noted by the study authors: How much clinical and demographic metadata was included differed by source and by participant, and the metadata was provided uncurated.

Note on this clone: No cognate antigen has been identified for it. Base qualities are not at hand, and no much larger clone is one base apart. Additional DNA sequences in this sample encode the identical CDR3.

Reading from cysteine to phenylalanine, the CDR3 counts 15 amino acids. Only the CDR3 part of the read is kept: 45 bases, read in frame from the first base. The germline V gene gives CDR1 as SGHAT and CDR2 as FQNNGV. Trimmed from V: 1 base; trimmed from J: 2 bases; junction bases lacking a gene match: 1. TCRbeta CDR3 regions were amplified from genomic DNA using the immunoSEQ Assay, a bias-controlled multiplex PCR. As for the original processing: Nucleated cell counts per sample were estimated from amplification of reference gene primers within the assay. To quantify the absolute abundance of each unique TCRbeta CDR3 rearrangement, sequence reads were collapsed and filtered. For each sample, productive Simpson clonality was calculated by taking the square root of Simpson's diversity index across productive rearrangements. TCRdb took over this immuneACCESS table, retaining in-frame rearrangements with V and J assigned. Such tables are incomplete; in checked studies, under half of the missing clones stem from an unresolved V gene, and the remainder is unexplained. That table is the source of V, J and clone size, and D and trimming were worked out from the DNA. The sample profile shows approximately 140,000 clones; approximately 86% of them were found once. More than 1.5% of the sample goes to the ten largest clones.

Each collaborating institution followed its own protocols to collect whole blood in K2EDTA tubes. For TCRbeta analysis, collaborators shipped samples as frozen whole blood, isolated PBMCs, or DNA extracted from either of those sample types. Sequences were obtained from peripheral blood. The chain joins TRBV11-2 to TRBJ2-1; the central 8 bases match TRBD1. The source of this sequence is a woman aged 60 to 75 with acute or convalescent COVID-19. CDR3 loop: CASSLGQGTYNEQFF. The nucleotide sequence reads as follows: TGTGCCAGCAGCTTAGGACAGGGGACCTACAATGAGCAGTTCTTC.